This T cell receptor (beta chain) emerged from a study of technical replicates of blood from a few donors (dated by TCRdb to between 2016 and 2019). Library method: the immunoSEQ multiplex PCR assay. As stored in TCRdb, this immuneACCESS dataset retains in-frame rearrangements with V and J assigned. A fraction of the clones does not appear; measured against another copy, unresolved V genes explain less than half of the discrepancy, and the remainder lacks a known reason. The sample has more than 90,000 clones on record, 96% of them singletons. The biggest ten clones account for 0.2% to 0.25% of the sample. Clipping removes 1 base from V and 1 base from J, with 5 as the unmatched junction base count. CDR1 and CDR2, per the germline V gene, are SGHRS and YFSETQ. CDR3 length: 18 amino acids, cysteine to phenylalanine. Only the CDR3 region is kept as DNA, spanning 54 bases read in frame from base 1. On this clone: There is no known antigen for this receptor. Base qualities were left out, and no much larger clone turns up one base away.

The sequence links TRBV5-1 to TRBJ2-6; 10 middle bases align to TRBD1. The receptor's source is a human donor in good health. Sequencing input: T cells isolated from PBMCs. The DNA sequence reads TGCGCCAGCAGCTTGTTGACAGGGGGCAGATCTGGGGCCAACGTCCTGACTTTC. This sequence encodes CASSLLTGGRSGANVLTF.